One sample yielded the 23 T cell receptor beta chains listed below, sequenced in a study of shared clonotypes between healthy human individuals. Some clones are missing from TCRdb's copy, which holds only in-frame ones; the method was immunoSEQ multiplex PCR. Altogether 2 million to 2.5 million clones are present, 95% being singletons, with the ten largest covering roughly 0.13%. Specimen: naive CD4+ T cells sorted from blood. The sample's subset: CD45RA+ positively selected. All receptors come from a man between 18 and 29 years old in good health.

This sequence joins TRBV6-6 and TRBJ1-6; D gene uncertain. Germline V lookup: CDR1 MNHNY, CDR2 SVGAGI (reference sequence). The CDR3 covers 15 residues. Trimming pared 7 bases from V and 7 bases from J, leaving 17 bases between. The CDR3 loop reads CASNTRAAGNSPLHF. The DNA for the CDR3 is TGTGCCAGCAACACACGCGCGGCCGGGAATTCACCCCTCCACTTT.

The rearrangement links TRBV11-2 to TRBJ2-1; the D call may be TRBD1 or TRBD2 (5 bases each). Trimming took 4 bases from V and 3 from J, leaving 13 bases between them. CDR1 is SGHAT and CDR2 is FQNNGV in the germline V gene. The CDR3 contains 15 residues. CDR3 amino acids: CASSSPGANYNEQFF. CDR3 in DNA: TGTGCCAGCAGCTCCCCCGGGGCCAACTACAATGAGCAGTTCTTC.

This clone was seen a single time. The chain uses TRBV7-3 and TRBJ2-7, with TRBD2 matching over 8 bases. V lost 5 bases and J lost 6; bases outside the gene matches: 9. The germline gives CDR1 SGHTA, CDR2 FQGTGA. This CDR3 is 14 amino acids long. As DNA, the CDR3 is TGTGCCAGCAGCGCCCAGCCGGGGGGGCGCGAGCAGTACTTC. Protein product: CASSAQPGGREQYF. The whole variable domain, filled in from reference TRBV7-3 and TRBJ2-7, reads GAGVSQTPSNKVTEKGKYVELRCDPISGHTALYWYRQSLGQGPEFLIYFQGTGAADDSGLPNDRFFAVRPEGSVSTLKIQRTERGDSAVYLCASSAQPGGREQYFGPGTRLTVT.

The rearrangement links TRBV4-3 to TRBJ2-5, with 7 bases lining up with TRBD2. Germline CDR1 reads LGHNA; CDR2 reads YSLEER. The V and J ends lost 0 bases and 4 bases, in that order; junction bases with no gene match: 11. CDR3 length: 17 residues. The CDR3 reads CASSQEGIGGRGETQYF. CDR3 DNA: TGCGCCAGCAGCCAAGAGGGAATAGGCGGGAGAGGAGAGACCCAGTACTTC.

This rearrangement joins TRBV19 to TRBJ2-2, with D perhaps matching TRBD1 (6 bases). The CDR3 length is 15 residues. V lost 11 bases, J lost 4 bases, and 20 bases lay in between. Germline CDR1 and CDR2: LNHDA and SQIVND (reference sequence). The CDR3 region has the DNA TGTGCCGTCCGCCCGCAGGGGACCCCCACCGGGGAGCTGTTTTTT. This codes for CAVRPQGTPTGELFF. The full variable domain, completed using reference TRBV19 and TRBJ2-2, is DGGITQSPKYLFRKEGQNVTLSCEQNLNHDAMYWYRQDPGQGLRLIYYSQIVNDFQKGDIAEGYSVSREKKESFPLTVTSAQKNPTAFYLCAVRPQGTPTGELFFGEGSRLTVL.

CDR3 region: CASSLSGYEQFF. As DNA, the CDR3 is TGTGCCAGCAGCTTAAGTGGCTATGAGCAGTTCTTC. This rearrangement joins TRBV7-8 to TRBJ2-1; D not resolved. This CDR3 comprises 12 residues. Between the trimmed V and J ends, which lost 2 bases and 8 bases, there was a span of 7 bases. In germline, CDR1 is SGHVS, CDR2 FQNEAQ.

A single count supports this clone. The genes are TRBV7-6 and TRBJ2-2; D is possibly TRBD2 (6 bases). Germline V gives CDR1 SGHVS, CDR2 FNYEAQ. V was trimmed by 2 bases and J by 0 bases, leaving 16 bases between them. This CDR3 comprises 18 residues. CDR3 residues: CASSLRLVGGANTGELFF. Here the CDR3 DNA reads TGTGCCAGCAGCTTAAGGCTCGTCGGCGGGGCGAACACCGGGGAGCTGTTTTTT.

For this clone: The sample contains more than one DNA sequence encoding this CDR3. V usage is TRBV28 and J usage is TRBJ1-2; a possible D gene is TRBD1 (6 bases). V lost 4 bases to trimming and J lost 2 bases, with 8 bases between them. CDR3 size: 13 residues. Per germline, CDR1 MDHEN and CDR2 SYDVKM. CDR3 nucleotides: TGTGCCAGCAGTTCTACAGGGAACTATGGCTACACCTTC. The encoded protein is CASSSTGNYGYTF.

In nucleotides, the CDR3 is TGTGCCAGCAGCTTTCGGGTTGGGGGATCGGGCGAAGCTTTCTTT. This gives the protein CASSFRVGGSGEAFF. J is TRBJ1-1 and V is TRBV5-6, with D maybe TRBD1 (5 bases). This CDR3 has 15 amino acids. Germline V gene lookup returns CDR1 SGHDT and CDR2 YYEEEE. V was pared by 2 bases and J by 8 bases, with 19 bases between.

CDR3 in DNA: TGCGCCAGCAGCCAGCCGACTAGTTCCTACGAGCAGTACTTC. Protein sequence: CASSQPTSSYEQYF. The rearrangement uses TRBV4-1 and TRBJ2-5; D perhaps matches TRBD2 (6 bases). TRBJ2-7 matches the DNA end more closely, so the J call is doubtful. CDR1 MGHRA and CDR2 YSYEKL come from the germline V gene. CDR3 length: 14 residues.

The gene calls are TRBV28 and TRBJ2-7; unclear D gene. Germline values: CDR1 MDHEN, CDR2 SYDVKM. CDR3 length: 12 amino acids. V lost 3 bases and J 7 bases, leaving 10 bases between the germline ends. CDR3 bases: TGTGCCAGCAGTTTTCGGACCGCGGAGCAGTACTTC. This encodes CASSFRTAEQYF.

The chain recombines TRBV28 with TRBJ2-3; TRBD1 aligns across 9 bases. The germline CDR1 and CDR2 sequences are MDHEN and SYDVKM. CDR3 length: 16 amino acids. The V and J ends lost 5 bases and 4 bases, in that order; junction bases with no gene match: 10. The CDR3 protein is CASSIAETGGSDTQYF. The CDR3 region has the DNA TGTGCCAGCAGTATTGCTGAGACAGGGGGGTCAGATACGCAGTATTTT.

This chain connects TRBV2 to TRBJ2-7; 9 bases fit TRBD1. Germline CDR1 SNHLY, CDR2 FYNNEI. V shed 9 bases, J shed 0 bases, and the junction held 6 bases outside the gene matches. The CDR3 sequence is 14 residues long. CDR3: CASHRDRASYEQYF. CDR3 bases: TGTGCCAGTCACCGGGACAGGGCCTCCTACGAGCAGTACTTC.

CDR3 sequence (DNA): TGCGCCAGCAGCTTAAGTGCCCCCGGGACAGGGTCCTACGAGCAGTACTTC. This encodes CASSLSAPGTGSYEQYF. The chain employs TRBV5-1 and TRBJ2-7; TRBD1 agrees at 9 bases. The CDR3 is 17 residues long. Germline CDR1 SGHRS, CDR2 YFSETQ. Trimming at V came to 2 bases and at J to 1 base, leaving 10 bases not matched to a gene.

As to this clone: The identical CDR3 is also encoded by other nucleotide sequences in the sample. This sequence joins TRBV30 and TRBJ2-7, with TRBD2 matching over 7 bases. Germline CDR1 is GTSNPN and CDR2 is SVGIG (reference sequence). This CDR3 has 11 amino acids. V lost 5 bases and J lost 7; bases outside the gene matches: 5. CDR3 sequence (DNA): TGTGCCTGGGGGAGGGTCGGGGAGCAGTACTTC. It encodes CAWGRVGEQYF.

This chain joins TRBV2 and TRBJ2-5; D might be TRBD2 (5 bases). Trimming removed 8 bases at V and 7 bases at J, with 17 bases between. Per germline, CDR1 SNHLY and CDR2 FYNNEI. This CDR3 spans 13 amino acids. CDR3: CASASLNRGTQYF. The CDR3 bases are TGTGCCAGCGCCTCCCTAAATCGGGGGACCCAGTACTTC.

On this clone itself: In the same sample, other DNA sequences code for this CDR3. Here the CDR3 DNA reads TGTGCCATCAGTGAGTCGGGGACAGGGAATGAGCAGTTCTTC. This gives the protein CAISESGTGNEQFF. The chain combines TRBV10-3 with TRBJ2-1, with 9 nucleotides matching TRBD1. After removal of 0 bases from V and 7 bases from J, the junction contained 1 base not matched to a gene. Germline assignment: CDR1 ENHRY and CDR2 SYGVKD. The CDR3 consists of 14 residues.

The chain is built from TRBV7-2 and TRBJ1-6; TRBD1 matches 9 bases. After removal of 0 bases from V and 8 bases from J, the junction contained 5 bases not matched to a gene. The CDR3 totals 16 residues. Germline V gene data show CDR1 as SGHTA and CDR2 as FQGNSA. The CDR3 spells CASSLAPGQGHSPLHF. CDR3 DNA sequence: TGTGCCAGCAGCTTAGCCCCGGGACAGGGACATTCACCCCTCCACTTT.

This clone was found once. V and J are TRBV11-2 and TRBJ2-7; D might be TRBD1 (6 bases). The V end lost 4 bases, the J end lost 3 bases, and 13 bases lay between the germline ends. The CDR3 covers 14 residues. CDR1 SGHAT and CDR2 FQNNGV come from the germline V gene. CDR3 sequence reads: CASSSIRDNYEQYF. Written as DNA, the CDR3 is TGTGCCAGCAGCTCTATTAGGGACAACTACGAGCAGTACTTC.

The rearrangement uses TRBV29-1 and TRBJ2-3; D remains ambiguous. V lost 7 bases and J 4 bases, leaving 6 bases between the germline ends. Germline-derived CDR1 and CDR2 are SQVTM and ANQGSEA. This CDR3 is built from 10 residues. CDR3 in DNA: TGCAGCGCGGCCTCAGATACGCAGTATTTT. Protein sequence: CSAASDTQYF.

The chain recombines TRBV11-1 with TRBJ2-5; 11 bases are shared with TRBD2. The CDR3 loop spans 16 amino acids. Germline V lookup: CDR1 SGHAT, CDR2 FQDESV (reference sequence). After removal of 2 bases from V and 2 bases from J, the junction contained 4 bases not matched to a gene. The CDR3 nucleotides read TGTGCCAGCAGCTTAAGGACTAGCGGGTTACAAGAGACCCAGTACTTC. This sequence encodes CASSLRTSGLQETQYF.

The chain couples TRBV29-1 to TRBJ2-1, with D uncertain. From germline, CDR1 is SQVTM and CDR2 ANQGSEA. V shed 6 bases and J shed 0 bases, with 15 bases lying between them. The CDR3 sequence is 15 residues long. CDR3: CSVARPISSYNEQFF. CDR3 in DNA: TGCAGCGTCGCTCGACCCATCAGCTCCTACAATGAGCAGTTCTTC.

The chain links TRBV27 to TRBJ1-1, with 8 bases matching TRBD1. Germline loops: CDR1 MNHEY, CDR2 SMNVEV (reference sequence). This CDR3 has 14 residues. Germline trimming cut 8 bases from V and 2 bases from J; bases unmatched to any gene: 7. CDR3 sequence (DNA): TGTGCCAGCTGGACAGGGTGGGATAACACTGAAGCTTTCTTT. It codes for CASWTGWDNTEAFF.